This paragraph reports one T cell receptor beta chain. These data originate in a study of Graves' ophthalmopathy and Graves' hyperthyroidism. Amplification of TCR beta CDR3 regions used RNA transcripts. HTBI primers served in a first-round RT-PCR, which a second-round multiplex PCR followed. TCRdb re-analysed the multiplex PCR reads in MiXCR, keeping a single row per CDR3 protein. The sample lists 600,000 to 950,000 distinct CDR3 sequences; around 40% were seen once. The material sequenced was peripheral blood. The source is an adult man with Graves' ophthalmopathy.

CDR3 DNA: TGTGCCAGCAGGCTAATGAGCGCACACCAAGAGACCCAGCATTTT. This codes for CASRLMSAHQETQHF. The chain recombines TRBV11-2 with TRBJ1-5; no clear D gene. The CDR3 extends over 15 amino acids. Germline V gene data show CDR1 as SGHAT and CDR2 as FQNNGV. The V end was cut by 6 bases, the J end by 11 bases, with 23 bases between. Combining the CDR3 with reference TRBV11-2 and TRBJ1-5 gives the whole variable domain EAGVAQSPRYKIIEKRQSVAFWCNPISGHATLYWYQQILGQGPKLLIQFQNNGVVDDSQLPKDRFSAERLKGVDSTLKIQPAKLEDSAVYLCASRLMSAHQETQHFGDGTRLSIL.